Following are 10 T cell receptor beta chains from one sample sequenced in a study of CD8 T cells in Susac syndrome. Roughly 0.45 to 1 ug RNA was reverse transcribed with random hexamers. TCRdb re-analysed the immunoSEQ multiplex PCR reads in MiXCR, keeping a single row per CDR3 protein. The table records under 200,000 distinct CDR3 sequences, around 96% of them present only once. Sequenced input: CD4+ T cells from PBMCs. These receptors were obtained from a human donor with Susac syndrome.

The chain carries TRBV12-3 or TRBV12-4 and TRBJ1-2, with 7 bases matching TRBD1. J gave up 6 bases and V 3 bases, and 4 bases lay outside the gene matches. The CDR3 sequence is 13 residues long. The CDR3 here is CASSFTQGDGYTF. The CDR3 region has the DNA TGTGCCAGCAGTTTCACCCAGGGGGATGGCTACACCTTC.

J is TRBJ2-7 and V is TRBV28, with 10 bases lining up with TRBD1. Germline CDR1 is MDHEN and CDR2 is SYDVKM. Trimming cost V 6 bases and J 4 bases; bases outside gene matches: 6. The CDR3 is 14 residues long. The CDR3 coding sequence is TGTGCCAGCAGCACGACAGGGGGCCCGTACGAGCAGTACTTC. Amino acid sequence: CASSTTGGPYEQYF.

The chain links TRBV15 to TRBJ2-5, with a possible D match to TRBD1 (5 bases). Germline V gene data show CDR1 as LNHNV and CDR2 as YYDKDF (reference sequence). V shed 7 bases and J shed 0 bases, with 9 bases lying between them. The CDR3 sequence is 13 residues long. This chain's CDR3 is CATNPGYQETQYF. The CDR3 DNA is TGTGCCACCAACCCAGGGTACCAAGAGACCCAGTACTTC.

V is TRBV3-1 and J is TRBJ1-4; 11 bases match TRBD1. The germline gives CDR1 LGHDT, CDR2 YNNKEL (reference sequence). This CDR3 comprises 16 residues. V lost 4 bases to trimming and J lost 8 bases; unmatched junction nucleotides: 9. The CDR3 reads CASSPSGTGGTEKLFF. CDR3 bases: TGTGCCAGCAGCCCCTCCGGGACAGGGGGAACAGAAAAACTGTTTTTT.

The chain combines TRBV7-2 with TRBJ2-1, with TRBD2 matching 8 bases. Germline CDR1 is SGHTA and CDR2 is FQGNSA. The CDR3 loop spans 16 amino acids. V dropped 1 base and J dropped 6; count of bases not matched to a gene: 8. This CDR3 is CASSLGVGRASNEQFF. The CDR3 DNA reads as TGTGCCAGCAGCTTAGGAGTCGGGAGGGCGTCCAATGAGCAGTTCTTC.

The rearrangement links TRBV30 to TRBJ1-1; D gene uncertain. V dropped 0 bases and J dropped 4 bases, with 9 bases sitting between them. Per the germline V gene, CDR1 is GTSNPN and CDR2 is SVGIG (reference sequence). The CDR3 sequence is 13 residues long. CDR3 region: CAWSVLLATEAFF. CDR3 sequence (DNA): TGTGCCTGGAGTGTTTTACTGGCCACTGAAGCTTTCTTT.

This clonotype appeared once. V and J are TRBV6-5 and TRBJ1-5, with D possibly matching TRBD1 (5 bases). CDR3 size: 15 residues. CDR1 is MNHEY, CDR2 SVGAGI, per germline. V dropped 7 bases and J dropped 0 bases, with 13 bases sitting between them. DNA of the CDR3: TGTGCCAGCAAGAGGGACGGGATTAGCAATCAGCCCCAGCATTTT. Encoded protein: CASKRDGISNQPQHF.

The rearrangement joins TRBV5-1 to TRBJ1-6; 8 nucleotides line up with TRBD1. CDR1 and CDR2 from the germline V gene are SGHRS and YFSETQ. With 5 bases clipped from V and 4 bases from J, the junction kept 17 bases outside the gene matches. The CDR3 runs 19 residues. For the CDR3, the DNA is TGCGCCAGCAGGTCAACCCAGGGGGCATGGAACCAATATAATTCACCCCTCCACTTT. Translating it yields CASRSTQGAWNQYNSPLHF.

V and J are TRBV4-1 and TRBJ2-3; D possibly uses TRBD1 or TRBD2 (5 bases each). V was trimmed by 0 bases and J by 1 base, leaving 11 bases between them. CDR3 length equals 16 residues. Germline CDR1 and CDR2: MGHRA and YSYEKL. In DNA form, the CDR3 reads TGCGCCAGCAGCCAAGAAGGGCAGGGACGCACAGATACGCAGTATTTT. As protein: CASSQEGQGRTDTQYF.

V gene TRBV19 combines with J gene TRBJ1-2, with 7 bases matching TRBD1. CDR1 and CDR2 from the germline V gene are LNHDA and SQIVND (reference sequence). The CDR3 is made up of 13 amino acids. V lost 3 bases, J lost 6 bases, and 4 bases stayed unmatched. The CDR3 is CASSIDRADGYTF. The CDR3 bases are TGTGCCAGTAGTATCGACAGGGCGGATGGCTACACCTTC. The variable domain in full, with the rest retrieved from reference TRBV19 and TRBJ1-2, is DGGITQSPKYLFRKEGQNVTLSCEQNLNHDAMYWYRQDPGQGLRLIYYSQIVNDFQKGDIAEGYSVSREKKESFPLTVTSAQKNPTAFYLCASSIDRADGYTFGSGTRLTVV.